This T cell receptor beta chain was sequenced in a study of T cell responses to AZD1222 COVID-19 vaccine. On the study more broadly: Combined were second doses at about 4 or about 12 weeks. Regarding the study as a whole: Spike as a whole was targeted by vaccine-associated CD4 TCRs, dominant at 160-218 and 743-854. White British people made up most donors, females outnumbered males, and clonal diversity was possibly underestimated.

Germline CDR1 is SEHNR and CDR2 is FQNEAQ (reference sequence). The CDR3 length is 16 residues. V dropped 4 bases and J dropped 0; count of bases not matched to a gene: 7. Notes on this clone: Its antigen is as yet unknown.

Method: immunoSEQ multiplex PCR; TCRdb's copy keeps in-frame clones and lacks some. The sample contains roughly 110,000 clones, about nine tenths of which appear only once. The source was peripheral blood, collected on day 0 of AZD1222 vaccination. The TCR sequence derives from an adult in good health. The chain employs TRBV7-9 and TRBJ1-1, with 8 nucleotides matching TRBD1. DNA for the CDR3: TGTGCCAGCAGCTCCAAACGACAGGGGATGAACACTGAAGCTTTCTTT. Protein sequence: CASSSKRQGMNTEAFF.